These 18 T cell receptor beta chains originate from one sample sequenced in a study of blood T cell repertoires in COVID-19. Here immunoSEQ multiplex PCR was the method, and the copy in TCRdb shows in-frame clones only, minus some. Altogether about 230,000 clones are present, approximately 80% being singletons, with the ten largest covering around 25%. The specimen was peripheral blood. These receptors all stem from a man aged 40-55 years with acute or convalescent COVID-19.

CDR3 sequence reads: CASRRTSGIGNIQYF. The CDR3 bases are TGTGCCAGTCGTAGAACCTCGGGGATCGGAAACATTCAGTACTTC. V gene TRBV19 combines with J gene TRBJ2-4; D might be TRBD2 (5 bases). The germline V gene has CDR1 LNHDA and CDR2 SQIVND (reference sequence). The CDR3 consists of 15 residues. Trimming pared 8 bases from V and 6 bases from J, leaving 20 bases between.

The genes are TRBV27 and TRBJ2-1; possible D gene TRBD2, 5 bases. Trimming removed 5 bases from V and 0 bases from J, with 8 bases in between. Per germline, CDR1 MNHEY and CDR2 SMNVEV (reference sequence). This CDR3 is built from 14 residues. CDR3 DNA sequence: TGTGCCAGCAGTATACGGGGCTCCTACAATGAGCAGTTCTTC. Protein sequence: CASSIRGSYNEQFF.

This clone has just one count. V and J are TRBV19 and TRBJ2-5; a weak D match, TRBD1 (5 bases). Germline values: CDR1 LNHDA, CDR2 SQIVND (reference sequence). Trimming took off 1 base at V and 1 base at J, with 22 bases between the two ends. The CDR3 loop spans 19 amino acids. CDR3 coding DNA: TGTGCCAGTAGTATAGGGGGCGGAAGGGGCCGATACCTCCAAGAGACCCAGTACTTC. Protein: CASSIGGGRGRYLQETQYF.

The V and J genes are TRBV7-3 and TRBJ2-1, with TRBD2 matching 7 bases. The CDR3 runs to 16 residues. The V gene's germline CDR1 is SGHTA and CDR2 FQGTGA. With 1 base clipped from V and 9 bases from J, the junction kept 12 bases outside the gene matches. DNA for the CDR3: TGTGCCAGCAGCTTAATGGGGGGAGGGCCCCGGAGTGAGCAGTTCTTC. Protein: CASSLMGGGPRSEQFF.

The chain links TRBV4-1 to TRBJ2-7; TRBD2 matches 9 bases. The CDR3 loop spans 16 amino acids. The germline CDR1 and CDR2 sequences are MGHRA and YSYEKL. V dropped 0 bases and J dropped 4; count of bases not matched to a gene: 7. The CDR3 loop is CASSQDWPSGKYEQYF. CDR3 sequence (DNA): TGCGCCAGCAGCCAAGATTGGCCTAGCGGGAAGTACGAGCAGTACTTC.

This clone was seen more than once but under ten times. This sequence joins TRBV5-1 and TRBJ1-1; D ambiguous. The CDR3 consists of 13 residues. Germline V lookup: CDR1 SGHRS, CDR2 YFSETQ. Between the trimmed V and J ends, which lost 0 bases and 1 base, there was a span of 4 bases. DNA for the CDR3: TGCGCCAGCAGCTTGGTTAGGAACACTGAAGCTTTCTTT. Amino acid sequence: CASSLVRNTEAFF.

The chain recombines TRBV7-2 with TRBJ1-5, with a weak D call TRBD1 (5 bases). Germline V CDR1 and CDR2: SGHTA, FQGNSA. V dropped 1 base and J dropped 3 bases, with 10 bases sitting between them. The CDR3 runs to 15 residues. The CDR3 loop is CASSLEEGDNQPQHF. CDR3 bases: TGTGCCAGCAGCTTAGAGGAAGGGGACAATCAGCCCCAGCATTTT.

V usage is TRBV9 and J usage is TRBJ2-3; perhaps TRBD1 as D (6 bases). CDR1 and CDR2 (germline): SGDLS, YYNGEE. V was clipped by 3 bases and J by 2 bases, with 16 bases between them. The CDR3 runs 16 residues. In DNA form, the CDR3 reads TGTGCCAGCAGCGAAATTTCCGGGACAATCACAGATACGCAGTATTTT. Protein product: CASSEISGTITDTQYF.

V usage is TRBV20-1 and J usage is TRBJ1-3; D uncertain. V lost 3 bases, J lost 0 bases, and 15 bases lay in between. Germline CDR1 is DFQATT and CDR2 is SNEGSKA (reference sequence). The CDR3 extends over 16 amino acids. CDR3 residues: CSASFSAGNSGNTIYF. DNA of the CDR3: TGCAGTGCTAGTTTCTCCGCCGGGAACTCTGGAAACACCATATATTTT.

The chain couples TRBV7-2 to TRBJ2-1; D remains unclear. V lost 1 base, J lost 1 base, and 5 bases lay in between. Per germline, CDR1 SGHTA and CDR2 FQGNSA. The CDR3 covers 14 residues. CDR3 nucleotides: TGTGCCAGCAGCTTAGGAGGATCCTACAATGAGCAGTTCTTC. This codes for CASSLGGSYNEQFF.

The rearrangement joins TRBV9 to TRBJ2-1; 10 bases match TRBD2. In germline, CDR1 is SGDLS, CDR2 YYNGEE. The CDR3 is 15 residues long. V lost 2 bases and J lost 5; bases outside the gene matches: 4. As DNA, the CDR3 is TGTGCCAGCAGCGTCGGGCTAGCGGGAGACAATGAGCAGTTCTTC. This translates into CASSVGLAGDNEQFF. The variable domain in full, completed from reference TRBV9 and TRBJ2-1, reads DSGVTQTPKHLITATGQRVTLRCSPRSGDLSVYWYQQSLDQGLQFLIQYYNGEERAKGNILERFSAQQFPDLHSELNLSSLELGDSALYFCASSVGLAGDNEQFFGPGTRLTVL.

CDR3 nucleotides: TGTGCCAGCAGCCGGGCTTCGGGACACCCACAAGAGACCCAGTACTTC. Amino acid sequence: CASSRASGHPQETQYF. J is TRBJ2-5 and V is TRBV3-1 (or the pseudogene TRBV3-2), with D perhaps matching TRBD1 (6 bases). Deletions cut 4 bases from V and 2 bases from J, with 17 bases between. Looked up from germline, CDR1 is LGHDT and CDR2 is YNNKEL (reference sequence). There are 16 residues in the CDR3.

J is TRBJ1-1 and V is TRBV7-6; no firm D call. This CDR3 is built from 15 residues. CDR1 SGHVS and CDR2 FNYEAQ come from the germline V gene. V was cut by 2 bases and J by 5 bases, with 15 bases left in between. The CDR3 region has the DNA TGTGCCAGCAGCTTAAGTCATGGTTCGGGGACTGAAGCTTTCTTT. This encodes CASSLSHGSGTEAFF.

The CDR3 bases are TGTGCCAGCAGCTTAGAGGAGGGGGCGTACTATGGCTACACCTTC. It specifies CASSLEEGAYYGYTF. The chain couples TRBV7-8 to TRBJ1-2; 7 positions agree with TRBD1. J was trimmed by 3 bases and V by 1 base; bases with no gene match: 5. Germline-derived CDR1 and CDR2 are SGHVS and FQNEAQ. The CDR3 consists of 15 residues. The full variable domain, in which reference TRBV7-8 and TRBJ1-2 provide the parts outside the CDR3, is GAGVSQSPRYKVAKRGQDVALRCDPISGHVSLFWYQQALGQGPEFLTYFQNEAQLDKSGLPSDRFFAERPEGSVSTLKIQRTQQEDSAVYLCASSLEEGAYYGYTFGSGTRLTVV.

As DNA, the CDR3 is TGCGCCAGCAGTCGAACAGGCCCATATGGCTACACCTTC. It translates to CASSRTGPYGYTF. The chain combines TRBV10-2 with TRBJ1-2; tentatively, D is TRBD1 (5 bases). Trimming pared 5 bases from V and 5 bases from J, leaving 12 bases between. CDR3 length: 13 residues. The germline V gene encodes CDR1 WSHSY and CDR2 SAAADI.

J is TRBJ1-2 and V is TRBV10-2; TRBD1 might be the D (5 bases). The V end lost 0 bases, the J end lost 7 bases, and 12 bases lay between the germline ends. The CDR3 extends over 14 amino acids. Germline V CDR1 and CDR2: WSHSY, SAAADI. CDR3 in amino acids: CASSESTRRGGYTF. The CDR3 nucleotides read TGCGCCAGCAGTGAGTCGACTAGAAGGGGTGGCTACACCTTC.

The gene calls are TRBV5-4 and TRBJ2-3; 9 positions agree with TRBD1. From germline, CDR1 is SGHNT and CDR2 YYREEE (reference sequence). Trimming removed 4 bases from V and 3 bases from J; junction bases left unmatched: 9. The CDR3 has 16 residues. This CDR3 is CASSATGGAGTDTQYF. The CDR3 DNA follows: TGTGCCAGCAGCGCTACAGGGGGCGCGGGGACAGATACGCAGTATTTT. The variable domain in full, with the rest retrieved from reference TRBV5-4 and TRBJ2-3, is ETGVTQSPTHLIKTRGQQVTLRCSSQSGHNTVSWYQQALGQGPQFIFQYYREEENGRGNFPPRFSGLQFPNYSSELNVNALELDDSALYLCASSATGGAGTDTQYFGPGTRLTVL.

The chain is built from TRBV7-3 and TRBJ1-1; D gene uncertain. CDR1 and CDR2 (germline): SGHTA, FQGTGA. The CDR3 runs to 13 residues. V lost 4 bases and J lost 6, with 12 bases in between. Here the CDR3 DNA reads TGTGCCAGCAGCTCTAGGGAGGGCGCTGAAGCTTTCTTT. This gives the protein CASSSREGAEAFF.